This T cell receptor (beta chain) was recorded in a study of T cells in Graves' hyperthyroidism and ophthalmopathy (dated by TCRdb to the late 2010s). Study-wide context: Peripheral blood samples were taken at initial diagnosis, before any treatment was given. To identify TCR V-J signatures that set the groups apart, the researchers used a discovery cohort of 100 patients, made up of 40 to 45 with Graves' ophthalmopathy and about 60 with stable Graves' hyperthyroidism. Prospective prediction of ophthalmopathy was tested in an independent validation cohort of some 19 hyperthyroidism patients and some 17 patients who later progressed to ophthalmopathy. For training and testing, the 100 or so patients in the discovery cohort were randomly divided in a 7:3 ratio. The study also compared thyroid tissue and blood T-cell repertoires from several Graves' hyperthyroidism patients. After sampling, hyperthyroidism patients received methimazole starting at 30 mg daily, and ophthalmopathy patients received high-dose intravenous methylprednisolone. According to the paper, TCR Vbeta CDR3 sequencing was carried out on some 130 peripheral blood samples, which came from over 40 ophthalmopathy, about 75 hyperthyroidism and some 17 progressor patients. What the research found in general, with its limitations: A model built on a 13 V-J signature distinguished ophthalmopathy from stable hyperthyroidism, reaching roughly 88% sensitivity and around 82% specificity in cross-validation and 80%/75% in testing. No statistical method was used to fix the sample size in advance, and group allocation was not hidden from the investigators. Most expanded thyroid clonotypes (frequency above 0.001) were also found in blood, which suggests that blood repertoires may mirror thyroid immune responses. During validation, the model predicted progression to ophthalmopathy a median of roughly six months ahead of onset, with around 65% sensitivity and 72.22% specificity.

Regarding this clonotype: Its antigen target is currently unknown. No much larger clonotype is one base removed from it; base qualities were not supplied.

TCR beta CDR3 regions were amplified from RNA transcripts. The TCR CDR3 was subjected to a first round of RT-PCR using the HTBI primer set and the Qiagen OneStep RT-PCR kit. The libraries were constructed in a second round of multiplex PCR and then size-selected and purified. Paired-end sequencing of the libraries was performed with 100 bp reads on an Illumina HiSeq2000. Under the source paper's analysis protocol: SOAPnuke was used to process the raw data, removing reads that contained adapters or uncalled bases, had a mean Phred below 15, or lacked an exact match to the constant primer or identifier. COPE v1.2.5 was used to merge the high-quality paired reads, and each unique nucleotide sequence was defined as a clonotype. MiTCR v1.1 was used to align the clonotypes against IMGT TRBV, TRBD and TRBJ reference segments. Analysis was restricted to V-J combinations with a frequency above 0.0001, which covered roughly 99% of repertoires. A TCS score was defined as the ratio between F50 (clonal expansion) and ExV (chaos), using BLOSUM62-based TCRdist between CDR3 peptides within each V-J. Welch's t-statistics and random forest reduced roughly 540 V-J features to around 14, which were used in a naive Bayes classifier (R e1071). TCRdb passed the public sequencing reads through fastp at Q25 and MiXCR, retaining productive beta sequences. Rows with one shared CDR3 protein collapse into an entry with the most common genes and DNA. The V and J calls and clone size are TCRdb's, not the authors'. Counted in this sample were 300,000 to 450,000 distinct CDR3 sequences; approximately 15% of them appeared once. Of the sample, about 10% falls within the top ten clones.

Stable Graves' hyperthyroidism was defined as the absence of progression to ophthalmopathy over 18 months of follow-up. Hyperthyroidism patients were aged 18 to 65 years and newly diagnosed, with disease duration of less than 2 months. Patients with uncontrolled infections, other autoimmune diseases, pregnancy or lactation were excluded. Diagnoses were established on the basis of clinical symptoms, serum thyroxine and TRAb, thyroid ultrasound, and orbital computed tomography. PBMCs were isolated from about 9.1 ml of fresh peripheral blood by Ficoll-Paque density gradient centrifugation. Total RNA was extracted with Trizol reagent, and quality was checked on an Agilent 2100 Bioanalyzer. Clipping removes 4 bases from V and 3 bases from J, with 4 as the unmatched junction base count. For CDR1 and CDR2, the germline V gene lists KGHDR and SFDVKD. Including the terminal cysteine and phenylalanine, the CDR3 comprises 17 residues. The DNA shown is the 51-base CDR3, in frame from base 1.

The sequencing sample was made of blood. The sequence links TRBV24-1 to TRBJ2-2; 13 middle bases align to TRBD2. This clonotype was obtained from a woman aged 55-70 years with Graves' hyperthyroidism. At the DNA level, the sequence is TGTGCCACCAGTGACACTAGCGGGAGGGTAGACACCGGGGAGCTGTTTTTT. The translation is CATSDTSGRVDTGELFF.